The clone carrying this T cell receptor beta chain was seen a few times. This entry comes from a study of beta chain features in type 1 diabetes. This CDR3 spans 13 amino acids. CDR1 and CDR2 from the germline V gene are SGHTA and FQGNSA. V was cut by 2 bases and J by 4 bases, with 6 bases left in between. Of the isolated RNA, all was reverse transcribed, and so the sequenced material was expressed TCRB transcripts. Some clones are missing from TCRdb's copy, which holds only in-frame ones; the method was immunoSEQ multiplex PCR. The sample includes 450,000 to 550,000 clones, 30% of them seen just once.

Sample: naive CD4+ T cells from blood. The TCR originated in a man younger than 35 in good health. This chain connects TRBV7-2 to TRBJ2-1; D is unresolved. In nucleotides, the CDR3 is TGTGCCAGCAGCTTAAACGAGTACAATGAGCAGTTCTTC. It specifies CASSLNEYNEQFF.